Below, one TCR beta chain is given with its context. What it binds is not known. The lymph nodes were axillary draining lymph nodes from breast cancer patients. Germline lookup yields CDR1 SGHVS and CDR2 FQNEAQ. The CDR3 is 17 residues long. V shed 5 bases, J shed 4 bases, and the junction held 14 bases outside the gene matches. This sample was taken from a study of breast tumors, draining lymph nodes, adjacent tissues. MiXCR was run by TCRdb on the multiplex PCR reads, yielding one entry per CDR3 protein. The table shows about 180,000 distinct CDR3 sequences, with approximately 30% occurring only once. Study results and caveats: Most tumor T cells seemingly derive from lymph node, then expand in tumor. Data only fit, rather than demonstrated, lymph node origin of most tumor T cells.

Sequencing was carried out using axillary lymph node tissue. This sequence originates from a female donor with breast cancer. Some clones in this sample may be carry-over from other donors' samples. This chain joins TRBV7-8 and TRBJ2-3; 8 nucleotides line up with TRBD2. The CDR3 DNA reads as TGTGCCAGCAGCACGGGACTAGAGAACTGGGACCCAGATACGCAGTATTTT. Protein sequence: CASSTGLENWDPDTQYF.